This T cell receptor (beta chain) was sequenced during a study of shared clonotypes between healthy human individuals. An assay was performed, and its level was deep. Assay used: immunoSEQ multiplex PCR; TCRdb lists only in-frame clones, some missing. The sample consists of roughly 2 million clones, 85% to 95% of them appearing once. The CDR3 is made up of 15 amino acids. Per the germline V gene, CDR1 is SGHRS and CDR2 is YFSETQ. The V gene lost 5 bases and the J gene lost 0 bases, with 12 bases spanning the gap. The sample taken for sequencing was naive CD4+ T cells sorted from blood. Sample subset: CD45RA+ positively selected. The TCR was taken from a man between 18 and 29 years old in good health. The V gene is TRBV5-1, the J gene TRBJ1-3; no clear D gene. CDR3 bases: TGCGCCAGCAGTACGACTGTAAACTCTGGAAACACCATATATTTT. Encoded protein: CASSTTVNSGNTIYF.